The 23 T cell receptor beta chains reported below all come from one sample, sequenced in a study of control samples from healthy donors and cancer patients. Sequencing used immunoSEQ multiplex PCR; TCRdb keeps in-frame clones, though not all of them. The sample lists about 86,000 clones, roughly nine tenths seen once, with 9% to 10% in the top ten. The specimen sequenced was PBMCs. Receptors were obtained from a woman in her forties or fifties with colorectal cancer.

This rearrangement joins TRBV14 to TRBJ1-4; tentative D call: TRBD1 (5 bases). In germline, CDR1 is SGHDN, CDR2 FVKESK. The CDR3 contains 15 residues. V was trimmed by 1 base and J by 5 bases, leaving 11 bases between them. The DNA of the CDR3 is TGTGCCAGCAGCCAAGCAGGCTGGGGGAATGAAAAACTGTTTTTT. As protein: CASSQAGWGNEKLFF.

The genes are TRBV7-3 and TRBJ2-5; D gene ambiguous. The CDR3 runs to 13 residues. V was trimmed by 4 bases and J by 2 bases, leaving 8 bases between them. The germline CDR1 and CDR2 sequences are SGHTA and FQGTGA. Here the CDR3 DNA reads TGTGCCAGCAGCTCTGGGCGTCAAGAGACCCAGTACTTC. Its translation is CASSSGRQETQYF.

The sample holds one count of this clone. The V and J genes are TRBV6-6 and TRBJ2-1; possibly TRBD2 for D (5 bases). The CDR3 contains 14 residues. CDR1 and CDR2 (germline): MNHNY, SVGAGI (reference sequence). Trimming removed 6 bases from V and 0 bases from J, with 9 bases in between. The CDR3 is CASRREGSYNEQFF. The CDR3 DNA sequence: TGTGCCAGCAGGAGGGAAGGCTCCTACAATGAGCAGTTCTTC.

J is TRBJ2-3 and V is TRBV28; D is perhaps TRBD1 (5 bases). The CDR3 has 16 amino acids. V lost 2 bases and J lost 0, with 12 bases in between. Germline CDR1 MDHEN, CDR2 SYDVKM. Written as DNA, the CDR3 is TGTGCCAGCAGTTTAGTAAGGGGTCCTAGCACAGATACGCAGTATTTT. Amino acid sequence: CASSLVRGPSTDTQYF.

V gene TRBV6-5 combines with J gene TRBJ2-7; D is possibly TRBD1 or TRBD2 (5 bases each). Germline CDR1 MNHEY, CDR2 SVGAGI. Trimming stripped 7 bases from V and 2 bases from J, with 12 bases between. The CDR3 has 13 residues. The DNA of the CDR3 is TGTGCCAGCACCGGGACGTTGACCTACGAGCAGTACGTC. Protein sequence: CASTGTLTYEQYV.

J is TRBJ1-4 and V is TRBV6-6; 9 positions agree with TRBD1. V shed 4 bases and J 6 bases; nucleotides not matched to a gene: 3. The germline V gene encodes CDR1 MNHNY and CDR2 SVGAGI (reference sequence). CDR3 length: 14 residues. The CDR3 here is CASSFGTGYEKLFF. The CDR3 nucleotides read TGTGCCAGCAGTTTTGGGACAGGGTATGAAAAACTGTTTTTT.

This clone has just one count. The V and J genes are TRBV30 and TRBJ1-2; D ambiguous. Germline-derived CDR1 and CDR2 are GTSNPN and SVGIG (reference sequence). The CDR3 length is 15 residues. Trimming took 5 bases from V and 0 from J, leaving 16 bases between them. The CDR3 sequence is CAWSPSHRSNYGYTF. The CDR3 DNA follows: TGTGCCTGGTCCCCCAGCCACCGTTCTAACTATGGCTACACCTTC.

The chain couples TRBV6-6 to TRBJ1-3, with 8 bases fitting TRBD1. Trimming cost V 7 bases and J 2 bases; bases outside gene matches: 4. CDR3 length: 14 residues. Looked up from germline, CDR1 is MNHNY and CDR2 is SVGAGI (reference sequence). The CDR3 DNA follows: TGTGCCAGCAAAACAGGGGGAACTGGAAACACCATATATTTT. Amino acid sequence: CASKTGGTGNTIYF.

This rearrangement joins TRBV19 to TRBJ2-3; 11 bases line up with TRBD2. The J segment lost 0 bases and the V segment lost 4 bases, leaving 3 bases of the junction unmatched. CDR1 is LNHDA, CDR2 SQIVND, per germline (reference sequence). The CDR3 runs to 16 residues. The CDR3 here is CASSTLAGGSTDTQYF. CDR3 coding DNA: TGTGCCAGTAGTACTCTAGCGGGGGGAAGCACAGATACGCAGTATTTT.

In its sample, this clone was seen a few times. The V and J genes are TRBV19 and TRBJ2-1, with TRBD1 identical over 9 bases. This CDR3 has 14 amino acids. V dropped 9 bases and J dropped 8; count of bases not matched to a gene: 11. Germline CDR1 LNHDA, CDR2 SQIVND (reference sequence). CDR3 coding DNA: TGTGCCAGCACCGGACAGGGGAGGGGCGATGAGCAGTTCTTC. Protein sequence: CASTGQGRGDEQFF. Combining the CDR3 with reference TRBV19 and TRBJ2-1 gives the whole variable domain DGGITQSPKYLFRKEGQNVTLSCEQNLNHDAMYWYRQDPGQGLRLIYYSQIVNDFQKGDIAEGYSVSREKKESFPLTVTSAQKNPTAFYLCASTGQGRGDEQFFGPGTRLTVL.

The chain carries TRBV10-3 and TRBJ2-2, with 7 bases lining up with TRBD2. The CDR3 length is 17 residues. Looked up from germline, CDR1 is ENHRY and CDR2 is SYGVKD. V lost 6 bases to trimming and J lost 6 bases; unmatched junction nucleotides: 16. CDR3 in DNA: TGTGCCATCAGCCCCCTCAGCTTGCGGGGGTCGGCCGGGGAGCTGTTTTTT. Translated, it gives CAISPLSLRGSAGELFF.

The chain combines TRBV5-6 with TRBJ1-2; D not certain. CDR3 length: 14 residues. V dropped 2 bases and J dropped 5 bases, with 13 bases sitting between them. The germline gives CDR1 SGHDT, CDR2 YYEEEE. CDR3 coding DNA: TGTGCCAGCAGCTTTGGTCCCGGATGGTATGGCTACACCTTC. Translating gives CASSFGPGWYGYTF.

This sequence joins TRBV20-1 and TRBJ2-3; TRBD1 aligns across 11 bases. Germline values: CDR1 DFQATT, CDR2 SNEGSKA (reference sequence). Germline trimming cut 5 bases from V and 4 bases from J; bases unmatched to any gene: 5. CDR3 length: 14 residues. CDR3 DNA: TGCAGTGCTGGTGGACAGGGGGCGGCAGATACGCAGTATTTT. Its protein product is CSAGGQGAADTQYF.

The rearrangement joins TRBV10-3 to TRBJ1-5, with D maybe TRBD1 (6 bases). Germline CDR1 reads ENHRY; CDR2 reads SYGVKD. The CDR3 consists of 16 residues. Trimming cost V 2 bases and J 6 bases, with 17 bases left between them. This CDR3 reads CAISEGGTGNAQPQHF. The CDR3 DNA sequence: TGTGCCATCAGTGAGGGAGGAACAGGGAACGCTCAGCCCCAGCATTTT.

This chain connects TRBV9 to TRBJ2-5, with D perhaps TRBD1 (7 bases). This CDR3 is 12 amino acids long. Trimming removed 4 bases at V and 4 bases at J, with 8 bases between. Germline V gene lookup returns CDR1 SGDLS and CDR2 YYNGEE. In DNA, the CDR3 is TGTGCCAGCAGCCAGGGGGGAGAGACCCAGTACTTC. This sequence encodes CASSQGGETQYF.

V gene TRBV19 combines with J gene TRBJ2-3; 16 nucleotides align to TRBD2. This CDR3 region has 18 residues. After removal of 7 bases from V and 0 bases from J, the junction contained 7 bases not matched to a gene. Looked up from germline, CDR1 is LNHDA and CDR2 is SQIVND (reference sequence). CDR3 nucleotide sequence: TGTGCCAGTACCCAGGGACTAGCGGGGGGGTTAAGCACAGATACGCAGTATTTT. This gives the protein CASTQGLAGGLSTDTQYF.

This clone was recorded only once. The chain couples TRBV7-2 to TRBJ2-2; maybe TRBD2 (7 bases). CDR3 length equals 16 residues. Germline assignment: CDR1 SGHTA and CDR2 FQGNSA. Trimming pared 1 base from V and 0 bases from J, leaving 9 bases between. The CDR3 here is CASSLGGGTNTGELFF. The DNA for the CDR3 is TGTGCCAGCAGCTTAGGGGGGGGCACGAACACCGGGGAGCTGTTTTTT.

V gene TRBV7-3 combines with J gene TRBJ2-5; TRBD2 agrees at 10 bases. Germline lookup yields CDR1 SGHTA and CDR2 FQGTGA. The CDR3 extends over 15 amino acids. The V gene end was trimmed by 5 bases and the J gene end by 5 bases; junction bases not matched to a gene: 8. The CDR3 here is CASSPTPGLAETQYF. The DNA for the CDR3 is TGTGCCAGCAGCCCTACCCCGGGACTAGCGGAGACCCAGTACTTC.

V and J are TRBV27 and TRBJ1-1; a possible D gene is TRBD1 (5 bases). The CDR3 loop spans 14 amino acids. V lost 4 bases to trimming and J lost 4 bases, with 13 bases between them. Germline CDR1 MNHEY, CDR2 SMNVEV (reference sequence). CDR3 sequence: CASSYGGSGTEAFF. The CDR3 bases are TGTGCCAGCAGTTATGGGGGGTCGGGCACTGAAGCTTTCTTT.

V is TRBV11-1 and J is TRBJ2-1, with D maybe TRBD1 (6 bases). V gave up 5 bases and J gave up 5 bases, with 16 bases separating them. This CDR3 is 15 amino acids long. In germline, CDR1 is SGHAT, CDR2 FQDESV (reference sequence). The CDR3 reads CASSPTRTANNEQFF. The CDR3 coding sequence is TGTGCCAGCAGCCCAACACGGACAGCCAACAATGAGCAGTTCTTC.

The chain combines TRBV14 with TRBJ1-2; a weak D match, TRBD1 (5 bases). Germline V gene lookup returns CDR1 SGHDN and CDR2 FVKESK. The CDR3 totals 15 residues. Trimming shortened V by 0 bases and J by 3 bases, and 11 bases separated the two germline ends. CDR3 protein: CASSQDTRAYYGYTF. CDR3 in DNA: TGTGCCAGCAGCCAAGACACCAGGGCCTACTATGGCTACACCTTC.

The CDR3 loop reads CASRETTDFSNQPQHF. CDR3 bases: TGTGCCAGTAGGGAAACAACCGACTTTAGCAATCAGCCCCAGCATTTT. V is TRBV19 and J is TRBJ1-5, with D uncertain. The V end was cut by 6 bases, the J end by 0 bases, with 15 bases between. CDR1 is LNHDA and CDR2 is SQIVND in the germline V gene (reference sequence). There are 16 residues in the CDR3.

The chain employs TRBV7-2 and TRBJ2-1; D possibly uses TRBD1 or TRBD2 (6 bases each). This CDR3 is 15 amino acids long. V lost 1 base and J 2 bases, leaving 9 bases between the germline ends. Germline CDR1 is SGHTA and CDR2 is FQGNSA. This CDR3 is CASSLEGGAYNEQFF. The CDR3 nucleotides read TGTGCCAGCAGCTTAGAGGGGGGCGCCTACAATGAGCAGTTCTTC.